This T cell receptor (beta chain) was profiled in a study of cytomegalovirus exposure and HLA in healthy donors. About this clone: Its cognate antigen is unknown.

Study-level points and caveats: DRB1 had the most TCR associations and HLA-C the fewest, a later analysis found, with rates varying by HLA locus. Analyzed later, most CMV-associated TCR beta chains appeared HLA-restricted. TCR beta sequences numbering fewer than 20,000 were associated with HLA alleles at 0.05 false discovery rate in a later analysis.

13 Jbeta primers and 60 Vbeta primers were used for the PCR. Assay used: immunoSEQ multiplex PCR; TCRdb lists only in-frame clones, some missing. This table holds fewer than 150,000 clones, about 84% found once. This CDR3 comprises 14 residues. Germline assignment: CDR1 SGHRS and CDR2 YFSETQ. The V and J ends lost 2 bases and 4 bases respectively, with 10 bases between them. Sequencing used PBMCs. The sequence was obtained from a woman aged 40-49 years in good health and CMV-seropositive. The chain uses TRBV5-1 and TRBJ2-1; D perhaps matches TRBD1 (5 bases). This CDR3 reads CASSLGEVYNEQFF. The CDR3 coding sequence is TGCGCCAGCAGCTTAGGGGAAGTGTACAATGAGCAGTTCTTC.